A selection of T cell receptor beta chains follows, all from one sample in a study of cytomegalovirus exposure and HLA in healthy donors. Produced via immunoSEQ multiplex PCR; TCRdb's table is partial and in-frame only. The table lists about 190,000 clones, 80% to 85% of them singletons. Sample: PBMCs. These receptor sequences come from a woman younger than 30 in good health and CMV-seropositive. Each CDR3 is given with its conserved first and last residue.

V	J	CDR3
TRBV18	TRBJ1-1	CASSPGGYVKTEAFF
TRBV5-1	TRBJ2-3	CASSLEGAHTDTQYF
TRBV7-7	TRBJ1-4	CASSPGGMYEKLFF
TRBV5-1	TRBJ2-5	CASSSSGGQETQYF
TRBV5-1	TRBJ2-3	CASSLAEGGADTQYF
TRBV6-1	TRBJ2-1	CASSLSLGEYNEQFF
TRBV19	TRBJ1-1	CASSILTAGFMNTEAFF
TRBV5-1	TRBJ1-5	CASSLAGAEINQPQHF
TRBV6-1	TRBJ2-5	CASTRGFQETQYF
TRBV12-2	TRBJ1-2	CASRLGGTGGPTNYGYTF
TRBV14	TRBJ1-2	CASSPGQGLYVGGYTF
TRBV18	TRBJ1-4	CASSSLQGDEKLFF
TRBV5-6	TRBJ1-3	CASSFTGSRNTIYF
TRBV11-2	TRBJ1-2	CASSTGTVYGYTF
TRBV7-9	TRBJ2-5	CASSSQETQYF
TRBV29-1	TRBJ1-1	CSVGQSGAFAEAFF
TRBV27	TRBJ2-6	CASSPRRQRGASSGANVLTF
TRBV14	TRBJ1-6	CASSVLGGNSPLHF
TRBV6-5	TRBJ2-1	CASRGGYNEQFF
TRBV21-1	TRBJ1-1	CASSPEGSEAFF
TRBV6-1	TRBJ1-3	CGVRSGNTIYF
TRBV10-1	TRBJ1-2	CASSGANRDSAINYGYTF
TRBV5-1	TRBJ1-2	CASSLAGNGYTF
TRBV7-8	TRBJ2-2	CASSLGVLGGVTGELFF
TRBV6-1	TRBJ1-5	CASSGVGQGFGPQHF
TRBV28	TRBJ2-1	CASSPRSSYNEQFF
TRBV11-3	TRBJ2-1	CASSLGGPSYNEQFF
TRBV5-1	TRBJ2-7	CASSARDYGYEQYF
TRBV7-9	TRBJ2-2	CASSLGRGLANTGELFF
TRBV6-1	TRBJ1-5	CATGQEEHF
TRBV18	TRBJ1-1	CASSPQITRGLNTEAFF
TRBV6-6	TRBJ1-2	CASSDRNGYTF
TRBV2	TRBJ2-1	CASSEIAGTYNEQFF
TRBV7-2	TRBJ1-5	CASSLAGGGAGQPQHF
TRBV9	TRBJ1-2	CASSARQGSYTF
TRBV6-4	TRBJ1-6	CASSDRPGSPLHF
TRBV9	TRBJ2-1	CASSVDPAGGLHNEQFF
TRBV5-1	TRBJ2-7	CASSLGSSGSHEQYF
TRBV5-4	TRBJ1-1	CASSHDRVTEAFF
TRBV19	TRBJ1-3	CASGAGGVGNTIYF
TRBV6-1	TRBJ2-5	CASGTGFWETQYF
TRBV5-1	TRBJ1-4	CASRQTDEKLFF
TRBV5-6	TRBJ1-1	CASSFGAGGVGNTEAFF
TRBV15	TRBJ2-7	CATSRAGTGGYEQYF
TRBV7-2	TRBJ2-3	CASSVAGHNTDTQYF
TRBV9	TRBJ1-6	CASRTGDSPLHF
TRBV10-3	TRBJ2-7	CAISTGGEAYEQYF
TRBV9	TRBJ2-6	CASSDNRPGANVLTF
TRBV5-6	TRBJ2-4	CASSSTSGVGDIQYF
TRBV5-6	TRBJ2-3	CASSLLAVTDTQYF
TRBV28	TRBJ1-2	CASSGGVLRFNYGYTF
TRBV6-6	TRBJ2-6	CASTVGRVPRVLTF
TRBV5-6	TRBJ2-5	CASSPGQPNPQETQYF
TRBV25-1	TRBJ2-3	CASSGAGGVDTQYF
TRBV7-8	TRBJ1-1	CASSFYIGWNTEAFF
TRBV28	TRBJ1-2	CASRWTGGSDYGYTF
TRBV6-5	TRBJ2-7	CASSRAGTTYEQYF